These 7 T cell receptor beta chains originate from one sample sequenced in a study of identifying expanded T cells in peripheral blood. The protocol was immunoSEQ multiplex PCR, while the TCRdb copy is restricted to in-frame clones and leaves out a portion. This sample carries tens of thousands of clones, approximately 91% of them seen once, and the ten largest clones take around 2.7%. What was sequenced was blood. The receptors shown here come from a person aged 18-70 years in good health.

This rearrangement joins TRBV11-2 to TRBJ1-4; D unclear. V lost 1 base, J lost 0 bases, and 9 bases lay in between. The CDR3 covers 16 residues. Germline lookup yields CDR1 SGHAT and CDR2 FQNNGV. In DNA form, the CDR3 reads TGTGCCAGCAGCTTAGGGAGGCTTGCAACTAATGAAAAACTGTTTTTT. Protein sequence: CASSLGRLATNEKLFF.

This rearrangement joins TRBV5-5 to TRBJ1-1, with 8 bases aligning to TRBD1. The V segment lost 0 bases and the J segment 4 bases; nucleotides outside the gene matches: 2. This CDR3 has 14 amino acids. Germline V gives CDR1 SGHKS, CDR2 YYEKEE (reference sequence). CDR3 region: CASSLATGGTEAFF. The CDR3 DNA reads as TGTGCCAGCAGCTTGGCTACAGGGGGCACTGAAGCTTTCTTT.

V gene TRBV7-2 combines with J gene TRBJ2-7; D ambiguous. The CDR3 spans 13 residues. Germline CDR1 is SGHTA and CDR2 is FQGNSA. The germline V and J ends were trimmed by 2 bases and 2 bases, with 7 bases remaining between them. The CDR3 loop reads CASSLTAAYEQYF. CDR3 DNA sequence: TGTGCCAGCAGCTTAACCGCCGCCTACGAGCAGTACTTC.

The CDR3 here is CASSFRDREETQYF. CDR3 DNA: TGTGCCAGCAGCTTCCGGGACAGGGAAGAGACCCAGTACTTC. The chain couples TRBV11-3 to TRBJ2-5, with 9 bases lining up with TRBD1. The CDR3 runs 14 residues. The V segment lost 3 bases and the J segment 3 bases; nucleotides outside the gene matches: 2. CDR1 and CDR2 (germline): SGHNT, YENEEA.

This sequence joins TRBV7-9 and TRBJ1-3; no clear D gene. V was shortened by 5 bases and J by 8 bases, with 16 bases between the two germline ends. This CDR3 is 14 amino acids long. CDR1 is SEHNR, CDR2 FQNEAQ, per germline (reference sequence). The CDR3 sequence: CASSNLVSLDTIYF. DNA for the CDR3: TGTGCCAGCAGCAATTTGGTTTCATTAGACACCATATATTTT.

The chain uses TRBV7-2 and TRBJ2-5; tentative D call: TRBD2 (5 bases). The CDR3 loop spans 12 amino acids. Trimming stripped 8 bases from V and 7 bases from J, with 14 bases between. Germline V gene lookup returns CDR1 SGHTA and CDR2 FQGNSA. The CDR3 loop reads CASGPTGWTQYF. The DNA for the CDR3 is TGTGCCAGCGGGCCTACGGGGTGGACCCAGTACTTC.

The J gene is TRBJ2-7, the V gene TRBV4-1; 10 positions agree with TRBD2. Unmatched junction bases numbered 10, after V lost 1 base and J lost 7 bases. The CDR3 has 16 residues. The germline V gene encodes CDR1 MGHRA and CDR2 YSYEKL. The CDR3 sequence is CASSQVLTSGHREQYF. As DNA, the CDR3 is TGCGCCAGCAGCCAAGTACTGACTAGCGGGCATCGGGAGCAGTACTTC.